This TCR beta chain was profiled in a study of cytomegalovirus exposure and HLA in healthy donors. General study findings and limits: Presence/absence analyses assumed roughly uniform sequencing depth across donors, which may not hold. Exclusion applied to some V segments, including TRBV6-2 and TRBV6-3, as they were indistinguishable.

As for this clone: Its antigen remains unidentified.

With 60 Vbeta and 13 Jbeta primers, the PCR was carried out. Libraries were prepared by immunoSEQ multiplex PCR; TCRdb keeps only in-frame clonotypes and omits some of them. This sample has around 160,000 clones, with roughly 79% found just once. The CDR3 is made up of 15 amino acids. CDR1 is SGDLS and CDR2 is YYNGEE in the germline V gene. Trimming removed 4 bases from V and 7 bases from J, with 18 bases in between. This chain joins TRBV9 and TRBJ2-1; possibly TRBD2 for D (6 bases). The TCR originated in a middle-aged woman in good health and CMV-seronegative. Material: PBMCs. In DNA, the CDR3 is TGTGCCAGCAGCCCTATCCCGACTAGTTTGAATGAGCAGTTCTTC. Amino acid sequence: CASSPIPTSLNEQFF. The entire variable domain, with the rest obtained from reference TRBV9 and TRBJ2-1, is as follows: DSGVTQTPKHLITATGQRVTLRCSPRSGDLSVYWYQQSLDQGLQFLIQYYNGEERAKGNILERFSAQQFPDLHSELNLSSLELGDSALYFCASSPIPTSLNEQFFGPGTRLTVL.